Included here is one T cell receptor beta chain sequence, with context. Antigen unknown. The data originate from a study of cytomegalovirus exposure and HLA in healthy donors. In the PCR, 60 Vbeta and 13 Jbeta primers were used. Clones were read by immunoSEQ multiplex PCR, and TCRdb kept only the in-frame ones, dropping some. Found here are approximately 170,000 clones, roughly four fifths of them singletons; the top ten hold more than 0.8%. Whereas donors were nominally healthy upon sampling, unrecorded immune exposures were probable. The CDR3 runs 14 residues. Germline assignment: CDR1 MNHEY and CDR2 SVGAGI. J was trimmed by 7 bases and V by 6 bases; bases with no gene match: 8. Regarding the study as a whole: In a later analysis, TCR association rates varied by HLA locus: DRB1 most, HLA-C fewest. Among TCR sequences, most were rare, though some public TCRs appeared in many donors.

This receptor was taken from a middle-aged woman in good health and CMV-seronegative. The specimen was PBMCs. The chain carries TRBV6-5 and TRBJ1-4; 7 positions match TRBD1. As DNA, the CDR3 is TGTGCCAGCAGCAACGACAGGGTTGGTGAAAAACTGTTTTTT. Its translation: CASSNDRVGEKLFF.